The rows below give T cell receptor beta chains drawn from one sample of a study of early T cells in non-severe SARS-CoV-2 infection. TCRdb reprocessed the 5' RACE reads with MiXCR, giving one entry per CDR3 protein. Among about 30,000 distinct CDR3 sequences listed, around 6.6% were seen once. What was sequenced was whole blood. The source is an adult who was a healthcare worker with PCR-confirmed SARS-CoV-2 infection or an uninfected control (not recorded which). CDR3s include the opening cysteine and the closing phenylalanine or tryptophan. Each record gives: J gene, V gene, CDR3 protein.

>TRBJ1-1|TRBV7-2
CASSLAGRMSEAFF
>TRBJ2-7|TRBV5-4
CASSLDRGTYEQYF
>TRBJ1-4|TRBV10-2
CASSEQDPRVEKLFF
>TRBJ1-5|TRBV20-1
CSARGQISNQPQHF
>TRBJ1-5|TRBV27
CASRSRDRGYQPQHF
>TRBJ1-2|TRBV7-6
CASSLAGSGNGYTF
>TRBJ1-2|TRBV18
CASSHRDGEAGYTF
>TRBJ2-2|TRBV7-9
CASSPKAGQANTGELFF
>TRBJ2-2|TRBV5-4
CASKDRTNTGELFF
>TRBJ2-3|TRBV9
CASSVAPLFTDTQYF
>TRBJ1-2|TRBV20-1
CSASPDRGFYGYTF
>TRBJ1-6|TRBV14
CASSPQHNSPLHF
>TRBJ2-4|TRBV28
CASSLWSSLAKNIQYF
>TRBJ2-7|TRBV12-3/TRBV12-4
CASTRTGNHYEQYF
>TRBJ2-3|TRBV29-1
CSVDSSPGGDTQYF
>TRBJ2-7|TRBV19
CASSGVAGAGEQYF
>TRBJ2-3|TRBV27
CASSLVAGSAGDTQYF
>TRBJ1-5|TRBV28
CASGSKPQHF
>TRBJ2-1|TRBV5-6
CASTDRDRGRIFYNEQFF
>TRBJ2-3|TRBV9
CASSVGGQITDTQYF
>TRBJ1-1|TRBV6-6
CASSYGLDTEAFF
>TRBJ1-6|TRBV3-1
CASSQGQGDGSPLHF
>TRBJ2-3|TRBV6-1
CASSLARGLGADTQYF
>TRBJ2-3|TRBV5-4
CASEGQTGTDTQYF
>TRBJ1-1|TRBV18
CASSPPRGNTEAFF
>TRBJ2-5|TRBV5-8
CASSLHQETQYF
>TRBJ2-3|TRBV12-5
CASGLTLPSAGSTDTQYF
>TRBJ1-5|TRBV19
CASGAGVRQPQHF
>TRBJ2-1|TRBV5-6
CASSLAAAGGYNEQFF
>TRBJ2-1|TRBV19
CASINLQRGQNNEQFF
>TRBJ2-1|TRBV6-1
CASRTGLAGAGEQFF
>TRBJ1-6|TRBV19
CASTAGVNSPLHF
>TRBJ2-1|TRBV12-5
CASGSRTRTSYNEQFF
>TRBJ1-5|TRBV20-1
CSARGAPDQPQHF
>TRBJ2-1|TRBV29-1
CSVEVDRGLGKFF
>TRBJ2-3|TRBV3-1
CASSSTQGRGSRDTQYF
>TRBJ1-1|TRBV7-9
CASSLFGNTEAFF
>TRBJ2-2|TRBV5-6
CASSRRRAGELFF
>TRBJ2-3|TRBV12-3/TRBV12-4
CASSPQGRGMWGDTQYF
>TRBJ1-2|TRBV12-2
CASRSTLKGQKNYGYTF
>TRBJ2-7|TRBV9
CASSPGTGDYEQYF
>TRBJ1-3|TRBV7-6
CASSLVGPDSGNTIYF
>TRBJ2-1|TRBV12-3/TRBV12-4
CASSSTSGRSDEQFF
>TRBJ1-1|TRBV4-3
CASSLSGVTEAFF
>TRBJ1-1|TRBV5-1
CASSPGQQRDAMAFF
>TRBJ2-2|TRBV28
CASSGRVRTGELFF
>TRBJ1-3|TRBV12-3/TRBV12-4
CASSSPRFSGNTIYF
>TRBJ2-3|TRBV7-9
CASSSPGLAGAGTDTQYF
>TRBJ2-7|TRBV27
CASRRTSSAYEQYF
>TRBJ1-6|TRBV6-1
CASTRGFDNSPLHF
>TRBJ1-3|TRBV12-3/TRBV12-4
CASSITGSGNTIYF
>TRBJ2-7|TRBV5-4
CASSLGQSYEQYF
>TRBJ2-1|TRBV6-5
CASSYSGSGGARRFF
>TRBJ2-7|TRBV10-3
CAIRSHPTYEQYF
>TRBJ2-5|TRBV20-1
CSAPLSGGMETQYF
>TRBJ2-1|TRBV12-3/TRBV12-4
CASSQLAGAHEQFF